The rows below give T cell receptor beta chains drawn from one sample of a study of T-cell memory formation after mild COVID-19. Each CDR3 protein gets one entry after TCRdb re-called the 5' RACE reads with MiXCR. The table shows about 40,000 distinct CDR3 sequences, with roughly 11% occurring only once. Material: PBMCs or a T cell subset sorted from them (not recorded which). Receptors were obtained from a man in his late teens or twenties who had mild COVID-19 (a few samples of this study predate the infection). Cell type and time point are not known. Each CDR3 is given with its conserved first and last residue. D genes are given only for firm matches. Rows give clone size only sometimes, using once, few, many, or a class for an expanded clone.

j_call v_call cdr3_length clone_size d_call cdr3_nt cdr3_aa
TRBJ1-5 TRBV28 12 many NA TGTGCCAGCACCCAGTACCAGCAGCCCCAGCATTTT CASTQYQQPQHF
TRBJ2-7 TRBV12-3/TRBV12-4 13 many TRBD1 TGTGCCAGCAGTTTAGGACAGGGTTACGAGCAGTACTTC CASSLGQGYEQYF
TRBJ1-5 TRBV7-8 13 many NA TGTGCCAGCAGCGACAGGAGGAATCAGCCCCAGCATTTT CASSDRRNQPQHF
TRBJ2-3 TRBV4-3 16 many TRBD2 TGCGCCAGCAGCCAATCCCTTCCGGCTAGCGGGGATACGCAGTATTTT CASSQSLPASGDTQYF
TRBJ2-3 TRBV5-1 15 NA NA TGCGCCAGCAGCTTAGGGGGGGGCTCTGGAGATACGCAGTATTTT CASSLGGGSGDTQYF
TRBJ1-2 TRBV7-2 16 many TRBD1 TGTGCCAGCAGCCGAAATAGCGGACAGGGCTGGGATGGCTACACCTTC CASSRNSGQGWDGYTF
TRBJ1-1 TRBV3-1 14 NA NA TGTGCCAGCAGCCAAGAGACAGCTTATACTGAAGCTTTCTTT CASSQETAYTEAFF
TRBJ2-1 TRBV3-1 18 NA NA TGTGCCAGCAGCCAAAAAACCTCGACACTATGGGGGTACAATGAGCAGTTCTTC CASSQKTSTLWGYNEQFF
TRBJ2-3 TRBV2 16 many TRBD2 TGTGCCAGCAGTCCTCTAGCGGGTCATCGTGGAGATACGCAGTATTTT CASSPLAGHRGDTQYF
TRBJ2-5 TRBV7-2 13 many NA TGTGCCAGCAGCTACCAACCCCAAGAGACCCAGTACTTC CASSYQPQETQYF
TRBJ1-6 TRBV4-1 15 many TRBD1 TGCGCCAGCAGCCAAGGGACAGGCATGCGGTCACCCCTCCACTTT CASSQGTGMRSPLHF
TRBJ1-2 TRBV10-3 18 many TRBD1 TGTGCCATCAGAGCCGGGACAGCCCCATCCTACGCTAACTATGGCTACACCTTC CAIRAGTAPSYANYGYTF
TRBJ1-5 TRBV28 12 many NA TGTGCCAGCAGTTTCTTTAATCAGCCCCAGCATTTT CASSFFNQPQHF
TRBJ2-3 TRBV28 15 many TRBD2 TGTGCCAGCAGCGGGACTAGCGGGGGACAAGATACGCAGTATTTT CASSGTSGGQDTQYF
TRBJ2-1 TRBV11-3 11 few NA TGTGCCAGCAGCTACCTCGGGGAGCAGTTCTTC CASSYLGEQFF
TRBJ2-3 TRBV7-2 17 many TRBD2 TGTGCCAGCAGCTTATACCCACTAGCGGGGGTCACAGATACGCAGTATTTT CASSLYPLAGVTDTQYF
TRBJ1-2 TRBV4-3 16 many TRBD1 TGCGCCAGCAGCCGACAGGGGGGACCTACTGGCTATGGCTACACCTTC CASSRQGGPTGYGYTF
TRBJ2-5 TRBV30 11 NA NA TGTGCCTGGAGTACCGGAGAGACCCAGTACTTC CAWSTGETQYF
TRBJ1-1 TRBV5-1 16 many NA TGCGCCAGCAGCTTGGCCGGGCTTAGTTTGAACACTGAAGCTTTCTTT CASSLAGLSLNTEAFF
TRBJ1-1 TRBV27 14 many NA TGTGCCAGCAGTTTTCAGGGGACAAACACTGAAGCTTTCTTT CASSFQGTNTEAFF
TRBJ2-1 TRBV4-2 19 NA TRBD2 TGTGCCAGCAGCCCCCTGACTAGCGGGAGGGCAAACTCCTACAATGAGCAGTTCTTC CASSPLTSGRANSYNEQFF
TRBJ2-6 TRBV4-3 16 many NA TGCGCCAGCAGCCAAGCGGAGGGGGCTGGGGCCAACGTCCTGACTTTC CASSQAEGAGANVLTF
TRBJ2-1 TRBV11-1 17 many NA TGTGCCAGCAGCTTATCACCATCCGCGGCTTTATACAATGAGCAGTTCTTC CASSLSPSAALYNEQFF
TRBJ2-7 TRBV6-2/TRBV6-3 14 once TRBD2 TGTGCCAGCCACCGGGACTACAACTCCTACGAGCAGTACTTC CASHRDYNSYEQYF
TRBJ1-4 TRBV20-1 12 many NA TGCAGTGCTAGAGCGTTCGGTGAAAAACTGTTTTTT CSARAFGEKLFF
TRBJ2-7 TRBV6-1 13 many TRBD1 TGTGCCAGCCGGGACAGGGGGGTCCACGAGCAGTACTTC CASRDRGVHEQYF
TRBJ1-2 TRBV19 15 many TRBD1 TGTGCCAGTAGCCTCGGGACAGAGGTGCACTATGGCTACACCTTC CASSLGTEVHYGYTF
TRBJ2-4 TRBV12-3/TRBV12-4 14 many NA TGTGCCAGCAGTTTAGATACAGGGCAGTGGATTCAGTACTTC CASSLDTGQWIQYF
TRBJ2-2 TRBV7-6 16 NA TRBD2 TGTGCCAGCAGCTCCATTGCGGGGGATGAGACCGGGGAGCTGTTTTTT CASSSIAGDETGELFF
TRBJ2-3 TRBV7-6 17 NA TRBD2 TGTGCCAGCAGCTTAGGTCGACTAGCGGGGGGGCAAGATACGCAGTATTTT CASSLGRLAGGQDTQYF
TRBJ2-5 TRBV11-2 15 many TRBD2 TGTGCCAGCAGACATAGCGGGGGGGCTGCAGAGACCCAGTACTTC CASRHSGGAAETQYF
TRBJ2-3 TRBV7-2 17 many TRBD2 TGTGCCAGCAGCCGTCCTCGGGGGGACCCTAGCACAGATACGCAGTATTTT CASSRPRGDPSTDTQYF
TRBJ1-3 TRBV7-2 14 many NA TGTGCCAGCAGCTTAGCGCAGAGGGGTGACACCATATATTTT CASSLAQRGDTIYF
TRBJ1-2 TRBV20-1 13 many NA TGCAGTGCTCCATGGGCAGGGAGGTATGGCTACACCTTC CSAPWAGRYGYTF
TRBJ1-1 TRBV5-1 19 many NA TGCGCCAGCAGCTTGTGGCCTTCGACAGGCAGGTGGTCGGACACTGAAGCTTTCTTT CASSLWPSTGRWSDTEAFF
TRBJ2-1 TRBV24-1 18 many TRBD1 TGTGCCACCAGTGATGGGTCCGGGACAGCGAGCTCCTACAATGAGCAGTTCTTC CATSDGSGTASSYNEQFF
TRBJ2-1 TRBV9 18 NA TRBD2 TGTGCCAGCAGCGTAGAGGTGGCTAGCGGTCTACCGTACAATGAGCAGTTCTTC CASSVEVASGLPYNEQFF
TRBJ2-6 TRBV11-2 16 many TRBD1 TGTGCCAGCAGCTCCGGGACAGGGAAAGGGGCCAACGTCCTGACTTTC CASSSGTGKGANVLTF
TRBJ2-3 TRBV25-1 15 many TRBD2 TGTGCCAGCACCCCAAAGCGGGGGGGCACAGATACGCAGTATTTT CASTPKRGGTDTQYF
TRBJ2-3 TRBV12-3/TRBV12-4 13 many TRBD2 TGTGCCAGCACCCGCCGGGAGGGAGATACGCAGTATTTT CASTRREGDTQYF
TRBJ1-2 TRBV29-1 13 NA TRBD1 TGCAGCGCCCTGGACAGGGTAGGCTATGGCTACACCTTC CSALDRVGYGYTF
TRBJ2-7 TRBV20-1 13 many TRBD1 TGCAGTGCCACTAGGGCAGGGGGCTACGAGCAGTACTTC CSATRAGGYEQYF
TRBJ1-4 TRBV12-3/TRBV12-4 14 once NA TGTGCCAGCAGCTCGTACGCAACTAATGAAAAACTGTTTTTT CASSSYATNEKLFF
TRBJ2-3 TRBV10-1 14 many NA TGCGCCAGCAGTGAGAACATGATCACAGATACGCAGTATTTT CASSENMITDTQYF
TRBJ1-2 TRBV6-1 13 many NA TGTGCCAGCATTATAGGACAGTCATATGGCTACACCTTC CASIIGQSYGYTF
TRBJ2-7 TRBV5-1 12 many NA TGCGCCAGCAGCCGGGGCGAGAACGAGCAGTACTTC CASSRGENEQYF
TRBJ2-1 TRBV28 11 many NA TGTGCCAGCAGTTCCCCCAATGAGCAGTTCTTC CASSSPNEQFF
TRBJ1-2 TRBV6-6 13 many NA TGTGCCAGCTCCCGGGACGACGACTATGGCTACACCTTC CASSRDDDYGYTF
TRBJ2-5 TRBV7-2 14 many NA TGTGCCAGCAGGAAAGACAGGATCCAAGAGACCCAGTACTTC CASRKDRIQETQYF
TRBJ2-6 TRBV4-2 15 many NA TGTGCCAGCAGCGACGGTCCGTCTGGGGCCAACGTCCTGACTTTC CASSDGPSGANVLTF
TRBJ2-5 TRBV11-2 14 many NA TGTGCCAGCAGTTTACCGGGGGCTCAAGAGACCCAGTACTTC CASSLPGAQETQYF
TRBJ2-7 TRBV18 15 NA NA TGTGCCAGCTCACCACGGCGGCAGCCAAGCGACGAGCAGTACTTC CASSPRRQPSDEQYF